This TCR beta chain was obtained from a study of T cell repertoires in cytomegalovirus infection. Study overall: Signatures in public TCR beta sequences pointed to both CMV infection and matching HLA type.

A single record per CDR3 protein comes from TCRdb applying MiXCR to the reads. Of approximately 750,000 distinct CDR3 sequences in the sample, approximately 34% were seen once. The CDR3 is made up of 21 amino acids. CDR1 is SGHVS, CDR2 FNYEAQ, per germline. Trimming left V 2 bases short and J 0 bases short, with 28 bases between. The rearrangement joins TRBV7-6 to TRBJ1-1; no clear D gene. The sequenced sample consisted of PBMCs. The TCR comes from a human donor in good health (CMV status not recorded). Some clones in this sample may be carry-over from other donors' samples. CDR3 sequence: CASSLIGRTKGHADLNTEAFF. In DNA, the CDR3 is TGTGCCAGCAGCTTAATCGGAAGAACGAAGGGCCACGCGGACTTGAACACTGAAGCTTTCTTT.